This TCR beta chain was recorded in a study of identical twins. Germline V gene data show CDR1 as DFQATT and CDR2 as SNEGSKA (reference sequence). The CDR3 runs to 10 residues. The donor group consisted entirely of healthy Caucasians. This clonotype was seen many times. Template switching added a universal primer binding site, and final cDNA carried unique molecular identifiers. TCRdb redid the calling of the 5' RACE reads with MiXCR, one entry per CDR3 protein. This table holds some 500,000 distinct CDR3 sequences, 9.6% found once. This sample also belongs to another study, concerning yellow fever vaccine responses in identical twins. As that study records: In identical twins, vaccine T cell responses appeared partly shared and partly individual.

The rearrangement joins TRBV20-1 to TRBJ1-2; TRBD1 might be the D (5 bases). The specimen was PBMCs. This TCR was recovered from a woman aged 18 to 35 in good health. The DNA of the CDR3 is TGCAGGGGGGGGGGAAATGGCTACACCTTC. Amino acids: CRGGGNGYTF.